The 17 T cell receptor beta chains reported below all come from one sample, sequenced in a study of glioma-infiltrating T cells (TCRdb year 2016). Sequenced using an Illumina MiSeq. The iRepertoire nested amplicon-rescue multiplex PCR (arm-PCR) platform was used to amplify TCR alpha and beta CDR3 regions from RNA. TCRdb reprocessing: public reads trimmed at Q25 with fastp, clones called with MiXCR, in-frame beta chains kept. Identical CDR3 proteins give one entry, which carries the most common genes and DNA. In all, the sample holds under 200,000 distinct CDR3 sequences, and around 40% of those were seen once. The ten largest clonotypes hold roughly 5.4% of the sample. The sequenced sample consisted of glioma tissue, nonneoplastic brain tissue, or PBMCs (not recorded which). Receptor source: a human donor with low-grade glioma or glioblastoma, undergoing nonglioma brain surgery, or in good health (not recorded which).

In its sample, this clonotype was seen many times. The genes are TRBV7-2 and TRBJ2-5; 8 bases are shared with TRBD2. In germline, CDR1 is SGHTA, CDR2 FQGNSA. The CDR3 is made up of 14 amino acids. V was clipped by 4 bases and J by 4 bases; unmatched bases: 5. CDR3 DNA sequence: TGTGCCAGCAGCTCCGGGACTAGGGGAGAGACCCAGTACTTC. This codes for CASSSGTRGETQYF.

The CDR3 loop is CSAEGLAGGNEQFF. The CDR3 DNA reads TGCAGTGCTGAAGGACTAGCGGGAGGCAATGAGCAGTTCTTC. The V and J genes are TRBV20-1 and TRBJ2-1, with TRBD2 matching over 14 bases. Germline V gene sequence: CDR1 DFQATT, CDR2 SNEGSKA (reference sequence). The CDR3 extends over 14 amino acids. V gave up 5 bases and J gave up 6 bases; unmatched junction bases: 3.

This clonotype has a count of ten or more. The chain carries TRBV3-1 and TRBJ2-3, with unresolved D. Per the germline V gene, CDR1 is LGHDT and CDR2 is YNNKEL (reference sequence). This CDR3 comprises 13 residues. The germline V and J ends were trimmed by 4 bases and 6 bases, with 11 bases remaining between them. The CDR3 DNA reads TGTGCCAGCAGCCCTCGTACTGTTGATACGCAGTATTTT. It translates to CASSPRTVDTQYF.

Note on this clonotype: A much larger clone is a single base away; this may be a read error. The chain employs TRBV20-1 and TRBJ2-7, with D perhaps matching TRBD1 or TRBD2 (5 bases each). The length of the CDR3 is 15 residues. Per the germline V gene, CDR1 is DFQATT and CDR2 is SNEGSKA (reference sequence). This chain's CDR3 is CSAGTPRPSSYGQYF. Here the CDR3 DNA reads TGCAGTGCCGGGACCCCCCGCCCCAGCTCCTACGGGCAGTACTTC.

The chain uses TRBV11-2 and TRBJ1-2, with D tentatively TRBD1 (6 bases). V shed 2 bases and J shed 8 bases, with 12 bases lying between them. In germline, CDR1 is SGHAT, CDR2 FQNNGV. The CDR3 totals 13 residues. CDR3 amino acids: CASSLSRDTGYTF. The CDR3 DNA reads TGTGCCAGCAGCTTAAGCCGGGACACCGGCTACACCTTC.

Regarding this clonotype: A much larger clone is a single base away; this may be a read error. This chain connects TRBV28 to TRBJ2-7; D remains unclear. This CDR3 contains 12 residues. The germline V gene has CDR1 MDHEN and CDR2 SYDVKM. The V and J ends lost 5 bases and 2 bases respectively, with 7 bases between them. CDR3 sequence: CASSQQTYEQYF. As DNA, the CDR3 is TGTGCCAGCAGTCAACAAACCTACGAGCAGTACTTC.

In regard to this clonotype: A much larger clone differs by one base, so this may be a read error. The gene calls are TRBV3-1 and TRBJ1-1; 8 bases are shared with TRBD1. The CDR3 is 14 residues long. Germline CDR1 is LGHDT and CDR2 is YNNKEL (reference sequence). Trimming at V came to 5 bases and at J to 6 bases, leaving 8 bases not matched to a gene. In nucleotides, the CDR3 is TGTGCCAGCAGCAAACAGGGGGGTAGAGCTGAAGCTTTCTTT. Translating gives CASSKQGGRAEAFF.

This clonotype came up once. A single base separates this from a much larger clone, so it may be a read error. The rearrangement links TRBV7-8 to TRBJ2-7; D unclear. V lost 0 bases and J lost 6, with 6 bases in between. CDR1 is SGHVS, CDR2 FQNEAQ, per germline. The CDR3 loop spans 12 amino acids. The CDR3 nucleotides read TGTGCCAGCAGCTTAGCGTGGGTCGAGCAGTACTTC. Its protein is CASSLAWVEQYF.

This clonotype was counted at least ten times. The gene calls are TRBV7-6 and TRBJ1-1, with unresolved D. The CDR3 totals 14 residues. Germline lookup yields CDR1 SGHVS and CDR2 FNYEAQ. V lost 2 bases and J 6 bases, leaving 13 bases between the germline ends. CDR3 DNA sequence: TGTGCCAGCAGCTTAATTCCTTTCGAGGCTGAAGCTTTCTTT. This translates into CASSLIPFEAEAFF.

Here the CDR3 DNA reads TGTGCCAGCAGCCTCCTAGGACGGAGGAACACTGAAGCTTTCTTT. Its translation: CASSLLGRRNTEAFF. The chain combines TRBV14 with TRBJ1-1, with D hard to call. V was cut by 4 bases and J by 1 base, with 13 bases left in between. This CDR3 is built from 15 residues. Per germline, CDR1 SGHDN and CDR2 FVKESK.

In this sample, this clonotype turned up once. A much larger clone lies a single base off, so this may be a read error. A read error is likely, as this CDR3 ends without the conserved phenylalanine or tryptophan. This sequence joins TRBV12-3 or TRBV12-4 and TRBJ1-5; D is unclear. V lost 2 bases and J lost 3, with 8 bases in between. This CDR3 is built from 14 residues. The CDR3: CASSLQQLNQPQHY. CDR3 DNA: TGTGCCAGCAGTTTACAACAACTCAATCAGCCCCAGCATTAT.

For this clonotype: Just one base apart from a much larger clone, this may be a read error. V and J are TRBV20-1 and TRBJ1-1; a weak D match, TRBD1 (5 bases). This CDR3 spans 14 amino acids. Trimming shortened V by 4 bases and J by 7 bases, and 19 bases separated the two germline ends. Germline V gene lookup returns CDR1 DFQATT and CDR2 SNEGSKA (reference sequence). Here the CDR3 reads CSATDPGPIVEAFF. The CDR3 bases are TGCAGTGCTACCGACCCGGGACCCATTGTTGAAGCTTTCTTT.

The sample holds many counts of this clonotype. The chain is built from TRBV24-1 and TRBJ1-2, with 8 positions matching TRBD1. V lost 8 bases to trimming and J lost 4 bases; unmatched junction nucleotides: 14. The CDR3 extends over 16 amino acids. Germline CDR1 is KGHDR and CDR2 is SFDVKD. In nucleotides, the CDR3 is TGTGCCACCACGAGGGCCCGGGACAGGACACCCTATGGCTACACCTTC. Its translation: CATTRARDRTPYGYTF.

This clonotype has more than one count but fewer than ten. The chain links TRBV12-3 or TRBV12-4 to TRBJ2-7; 7 positions agree with TRBD2. Trimming at V came to 3 bases and at J to 2 bases, leaving 7 bases not matched to a gene. The CDR3 is made up of 15 amino acids. In nucleotides, the CDR3 is TGTGCCAGCAGTTTTCGCGGGAGTCCTCCCTACGAGCAGTACTTC. Its translation: CASSFRGSPPYEQYF.

The gene calls are TRBV19 and TRBJ2-7, with TRBD1 matching over 7 bases. Trimming removed 3 bases from V and 2 bases from J; junction bases left unmatched: 1. From germline, CDR1 is LNHDA and CDR2 SQIVND (reference sequence). There are 13 residues in the CDR3. This CDR3 reads CASSMQGAYEQYF. CDR3 DNA sequence: TGTGCCAGTAGTATGCAGGGGGCCTACGAGCAGTACTTC.

This clonotype was detected many times. The CDR3 DNA reads as TGTGCCACCCGGGTCCTCCCTCAGCCCCAGCATTTT. Protein product: CATRVLPQPQHF. The chain carries TRBV28 and TRBJ1-5; D remains unclear. CDR3 length: 12 residues. Deletions cut 10 bases from V and 6 bases from J, with 13 bases between. Germline CDR1 reads MDHEN; CDR2 reads SYDVKM.

The chain uses TRBV29-1 and TRBJ2-3; possible D gene TRBD1, 6 bases. Germline CDR1 reads SQVTM; CDR2 reads ANQGSEA. V lost 4 bases, J lost 2 bases, and 10 bases lay in between. The CDR3 covers 13 residues. In DNA, the CDR3 is TGCAGCGTTGGGGACACAAACACAGATACGCAGTATTTT. Amino acids: CSVGDTNTDTQYF.